This is a list of T cell receptor beta chains from one sample in a study of T cells after yellow fever vaccination. TCRdb passed the 5' RACE reads through MiXCR, listing each CDR3 protein once. The sample holds 90,000 to 150,000 distinct CDR3 sequences; 5.5% to 8% are singletons and the top ten take 2.7%. Here the sequenced sample was CD4+ T cells sorted from PBMCs, taken more than 35 days after the first yellow fever vaccination. These receptor sequences come from a man aged 18-30 years who received the YFV17D yellow fever vaccine. The CDR3 runs from the conserved cysteine through the conserved F or W. A D gene is named only where the DNA matches it firmly. Clone size is given as how often the clone was seen (once, few, many) or a class if it is expanded.

TRBJ1-4 | . | TRBV5-1 | many | CASSPGRANEKLFF | TGCGCCAGCAGCCCAGGGAGGGCTAATGAAAAACTGTTTTTT
TRBJ2-3 | . | TRBV11-2 | many | CASSYHTDTQYF | TGTGCCAGCAGCTACCACACAGATACGCAGTATTTT
TRBJ1-1 | . | TRBV27 | many | CASSSPAGYNTEAFF | TGTGCCAGCAGTTCTCCCGCCGGCTATAACACTGAAGCTTTCTTT
TRBJ1-1 | . | TRBV5-1 | many | CASSLGRQMNTEAFF | TGCGCCAGCAGCTTGGGACGACAGATGAACACTGAAGCTTTCTTT
TRBJ1-6 | . | TRBV7-2 | few | CASSLGGVNSPLHF | TGTGCCAGCAGCTTAGGAGGGGTGAATTCACCCCTCCACTTT
TRBJ2-5 | TRBD2 | TRBV12-3/TRBV12-4 | many | CASSRRGEETQYF | TGTGCCAGCAGCCGGCGGGGGGAAGAGACCCAGTACTTC
TRBJ1-5 | . | TRBV7-2 | many | CASSSSGAGNQPQHF | TGTGCCAGCAGCTCGAGCGGCGCCGGCAATCAGCCCCAGCATTTT
TRBJ2-1 | . | TRBV30 | many | CAWSKQYNEQFF | TGTGCCTGGAGTAAACAGTACAATGAGCAGTTCTTC
TRBJ2-5 | . | TRBV7-6 | many | CASSLERVGETQYF | TGTGCCAGCAGCTTGGAGAGGGTCGGAGAGACCCAGTACTTC
TRBJ2-2 | . | TRBV7-2 | many | CASSLVGDTGELFF | TGTGCCAGCAGCTTAGTAGGTGACACCGGGGAGCTGTTTTTT
TRBJ2-3 | TRBD2 | TRBV20-1 | many | CSAERRLAGEDTQYF | TGCAGTGCCGAGAGGCGTCTAGCGGGGGAGGATACGCAGTATTTT
TRBJ1-6 | . | TRBV30 | many | CAWNGMLNSPLHF | TGTGCCTGGAACGGCATGCTTAATTCACCCCTCCACTTT
TRBJ2-7 | TRBD2 | TRBV2 | few | CASSEGTSGGAWVEQYF | TGTGCCAGCAGCGAAGGGACTAGCGGGGGGGCCTGGGTGGAGCAGTACTTC
TRBJ1-2 | . | TRBV9 | many | CASSVAGGNSGYGYTF | TGTGCCAGCAGCGTAGCTGGGGGAAATTCAGGCTATGGCTACACCTTC
TRBJ2-7 | . | TRBV20-1 | many | CSARANTERSHEQYF | TGCAGTGCTAGAGCAAATACAGAGAGGAGCCACGAGCAGTACTTC
TRBJ2-3 | . | TRBV3-1 | medium-sized | CASNSRGSTDTQYF | TGTGCCAGCAACTCACGGGGCAGCACAGATACGCAGTATTTT
TRBJ2-3 | TRBD2 | TRBV24-1 | many | CATSDAGGATVDTQYF | TGTGCCACCAGTGATGCCGGGGGGGCGACAGTCGATACGCAGTATTTT
TRBJ1-1 | TRBD1 | TRBV28 | many | CASNAGQGGEAFF | TGTGCCAGCAACGCCGGACAGGGCGGTGAAGCTTTCTTT
TRBJ1-2 | . | TRBV4-3 | many | CASRRETENYGYTF | TGCGCCAGCAGGCGAGAGACGGAGAACTATGGCTACACCTTC
TRBJ1-3 | TRBD1 | TRBV5-1 | few | CASSLGTGTTGNTIYF | TGCGCCAGCAGCTTGGGGACAGGGACTACTGGAAACACCATATATTTT
TRBJ1-1 | . | TRBV4-2 | many | CASSQDRRGAMNTEAFF | TGTGCCAGCAGCCAAGATCGTAGGGGTGCCATGAACACTGAAGCTTTCTTT
TRBJ2-1 | . | TRBV15 | many | CATSRELDPYNEQFF | TGTGCCACCAGCAGAGAACTAGACCCCTACAATGAGCAGTTCTTC
TRBJ2-1 | . | TRBV5-1 | many | CASSLEPQGRNEQFF | TGCGCCAGCAGCTTGGAACCCCAGGGGCGGAATGAGCAGTTCTTC
TRBJ1-5 | TRBD1 | TRBV18 | many | CASSPTGGNQPQHF | TGTGCCAGCTCCCCGACAGGGGGCAATCAGCCCCAGCATTTT
TRBJ2-3 | TRBD2 | TRBV5-1 | many | CASSLLRGAVADTQYF | TGCGCCAGCAGCTTGCTGCGGGGGGCCGTCGCAGATACGCAGTATTTT
TRBJ2-3 | . | TRBV7-2 | many | CASSLAGQGQYF | TGTGCCAGCAGCTTAGCGGGCCAGGGGCAGTATTTT
TRBJ1-1 | TRBD1 | TRBV4-3 | many | CASSPDGTGIDTEAFF | TGCGCCAGCAGCCCCGACGGGACAGGGATTGACACTGAAGCTTTCTTT
TRBJ2-5 | . | TRBV20-1 | many | CSAREGLLQETQYF | TGCAGTGCTAGAGAAGGATTATTACAAGAGACCCAGTACTTC
TRBJ2-1 | TRBD2 | TRBV7-8 | many | CASSLAAGGLLYNEQFF | TGTGCCAGCAGCTTAGCAGCGGGGGGGTTGCTTTACAATGAGCAGTTCTTC